The 15 T cell receptor beta chains below were found in one sample sequenced in a study of T cell repertoires in aging, cancer and after chemotherapy. Amplification of TCR beta used genomic DNA extracted from peripheral blood. Multiplex touch-down PCR with TRB-A/B primers amplified rearranged V-D-J TRB sequences. Each CDR3 protein is one row after TCRdb ran MiXCR on the multiplex PCR reads. In the table there are 7,000 to 10,000 distinct CDR3 sequences, around half of which are singletons. The sample comprised blood. All receptors come from a human donor with a solid tumor.

The chain links TRBV12-3 or TRBV12-4 to TRBJ2-7; possibly TRBD1 or TRBD2 for D (6 bases each). The CDR3 runs to 13 residues. Trimming removed 4 bases from V and 7 bases from J, with 14 bases in between. DNA of the CDR3: TGTGCCAGCAGTTACGGGGGCCTGGGGGAGCAGTACTTC. Translating it yields CASSYGGLGEQYF.

This clonotype was recorded only once. V usage is TRBV5-5 and J usage is TRBJ2-7; D is uncertain. V was shortened by 4 bases and J by 1 base, with 12 bases between the two germline ends. The CDR3 consists of 14 residues. Germline V gene lookup returns CDR1 SGHKS and CDR2 YYEKEE (reference sequence). The CDR3 bases are TGTGCCAGCAGCGTGTTGGGTGAATCCTACGAGCAGTACTTC. It yields the protein CASSVLGESYEQYF.

J is TRBJ1-1 and V is TRBV28; 7 bases match TRBD1. Trimming removed 8 bases from V and 8 bases from J; junction bases left unmatched: 23. Looked up from germline, CDR1 is MDHEN and CDR2 is SYDVKM. This CDR3 contains 17 residues. The CDR3 bases are TGTGCCAGCCGAAAAGTTTTTCCCCGACAGGGTCCCTGGGAAGCTTTCTTT. Amino acid sequence: CASRKVFPRQGPWEAFF.

A remark on this clonotype: Because the CDR3's place on the DNA is in doubt, the DNA is left out and the CDR3 is given as listed by TCRdb. CDR3 in amino acids: CASSPDGVATGSYF. The rearrangement joins TRBV6-5 to TRBJ2-7; whether TRBD2, the table's D call, matches the DNA was not checked. The CDR3 extends over 14 residues, inclusive of both ends. Germline V CDR1 and CDR2: MNHEY, SVGAGI.

The V and J genes are TRBV28 and TRBJ1-6, with TRBD1 matching over 8 bases. Germline assignment: CDR1 MDHEN and CDR2 SYDVKM. V was clipped by 2 bases and J by 7 bases; unmatched bases: 1. The CDR3 is 14 residues long. This CDR3 reads CASSLGTGNSPLHF. The CDR3 DNA reads TGTGCCAGCAGTTTAGGGACAGGAAATTCACCCCTCCACTTT.

V and J are TRBV7-2 and TRBJ2-3, with a tentative D call TRBD2 (6 bases). The CDR3 spans 11 residues. The V gene's germline CDR1 is SGHTA and CDR2 FQGNSA. V was trimmed by 8 bases and J by 8 bases, leaving 11 bases between them. In DNA, the CDR3 is TGTGCCAGCCCCTCCGGGAGTACGCAGTATTTT. It encodes CASPSGSTQYF. Combining the CDR3 with reference TRBV7-2 and TRBJ2-3 gives the whole variable domain GAGVSQSPSNKVTEKGKDVELRCDPISGHTALYWYRQSLGQGLEFLIYFQGNSAPDKSGLPSDRFSAERTGGSVSTLTIQRTQQEDSAVYLCASPSGSTQYFGPGTRLTVL.

Comment on this clonotype: One end of the junction varies from germline; a read error may be responsible. The chain has TRBV7-2 and TRBJ2-7, with 10 bases aligning to TRBD1. CDR1 is SGHTA, CDR2 FQGNSA, per germline. CDR3 length: 14 amino acids. The CDR3 here is CASSLGQGNHEQYF. The CDR3 DNA is TGCGCCAGCAGCCTGGGACAGGGGAACCACGAGCAGTACTTC.

This chain uses TRBV6-1 with TRBJ1-5, with D possibly TRBD1 on 5 matching bases. The CDR3 loop spans 15 amino acids. Between the trimmed V and J ends, which lost 4 bases and 5 bases, there was a span of 15 bases. Germline CDR1 reads MNHNS; CDR2 reads SASEGT. For the CDR3, the DNA is TGTGCCAGCAGTGGACGGGACCGAGGCCATCAGCCCCAGCATTTT. Translation: CASSGRDRGHQPQHF.

This sequence joins TRBV19 and TRBJ1-6, with D uncertain. CDR3 length equals 14 residues. Per germline, CDR1 LNHDA and CDR2 SQIVND (reference sequence). V lost 5 bases, J lost 7 bases, and 12 bases lay in between. In DNA form, the CDR3 reads TGTGCCAGTAGTCCCGGACGGAACAATTCACCCCTCCACTTT. Encoded protein: CASSPGRNNSPLHF.

The rearrangement uses TRBV9 and TRBJ2-1; D is uncertain. V was shortened by 0 bases and J by 3 bases, with 10 bases between the two germline ends. CDR1 is SGDLS and CDR2 is YYNGEE in the germline V gene. The CDR3 length is 15 residues. CDR3 sequence (DNA): TGTGCCAGCAGCGTAGAGGGCTGGCTCTACAATGAGCAGTTCTTC. It translates to CASSVEGWLYNEQFF. The variable domain in full, completed from reference TRBV9 and TRBJ2-1, reads DSGVTQTPKHLITATGQRVTLRCSPRSGDLSVYWYQQSLDQGLQFLIQYYNGEERAKGNILERFSAQQFPDLHSELNLSSLELGDSALYFCASSVEGWLYNEQFFGPGTRLTVL.

The chain couples TRBV6-1 to TRBJ1-3, with D uncertain. V was trimmed by 0 bases and J by 4 bases, leaving 4 bases between them. The CDR3 spans 13 residues. The germline V gene has CDR1 MNHNS and CDR2 SASEGT. DNA of the CDR3: TGTGCCAGCAGTGAAGCGGTAGGAAACACCATATATTTT. Protein product: CASSEAVGNTIYF.

This clonotype was counted a few times. V is TRBV12-3 or TRBV12-4 and J is TRBJ2-7; D is undetermined. V lost 5 bases and J lost 4, with 9 bases in between. This CDR3 is built from 12 residues. This CDR3 is CASSPHAYEQYF. In DNA, the CDR3 is TGTGCCAGCAGTCCTCACGCGTACGAGCAGTACTTC.

The CDR3 region is CASSESRRNSPLHF. In DNA, the CDR3 is TGTGCCAGCAGTGAATCCAGAAGAAATTCACCCCTCCACTTT. The chain employs TRBV6-1 and TRBJ1-6; no clear D. Looked up from germline, CDR1 is MNHNS and CDR2 is SASEGT. This CDR3 has 14 residues. Trimming pared 2 bases from V and 7 bases from J, leaving 9 bases between.

The gene calls are TRBV7-2 and TRBJ2-5, with D maybe TRBD2 (6 bases). The ends were cut back, 3 bases at V and 5 bases at J, with 10 bases in the middle. CDR3 size: 13 residues. Germline CDR1 is SGHTA and CDR2 is FQGNSA. The DNA of the CDR3 is TGTGCCAGCAGCTTCAGACTAGACGAGACCCAGTACTTC. It specifies CASSFRLDETQYF.

The gene calls are TRBV6-2 or TRBV6-3 and TRBJ2-7, with D possibly TRBD2 on 6 matching bases. This CDR3 spans 13 amino acids. Deletions cut 7 bases from V and 0 bases from J, with 10 bases between. Germline V gene data show CDR1 as MNHEY and CDR2 as SVGEGT. In nucleotides, the CDR3 is TGTGCCAGCATAGCGGATAACTCCTACGAGCAGTACTTC. Protein: CASIADNSYEQYF.